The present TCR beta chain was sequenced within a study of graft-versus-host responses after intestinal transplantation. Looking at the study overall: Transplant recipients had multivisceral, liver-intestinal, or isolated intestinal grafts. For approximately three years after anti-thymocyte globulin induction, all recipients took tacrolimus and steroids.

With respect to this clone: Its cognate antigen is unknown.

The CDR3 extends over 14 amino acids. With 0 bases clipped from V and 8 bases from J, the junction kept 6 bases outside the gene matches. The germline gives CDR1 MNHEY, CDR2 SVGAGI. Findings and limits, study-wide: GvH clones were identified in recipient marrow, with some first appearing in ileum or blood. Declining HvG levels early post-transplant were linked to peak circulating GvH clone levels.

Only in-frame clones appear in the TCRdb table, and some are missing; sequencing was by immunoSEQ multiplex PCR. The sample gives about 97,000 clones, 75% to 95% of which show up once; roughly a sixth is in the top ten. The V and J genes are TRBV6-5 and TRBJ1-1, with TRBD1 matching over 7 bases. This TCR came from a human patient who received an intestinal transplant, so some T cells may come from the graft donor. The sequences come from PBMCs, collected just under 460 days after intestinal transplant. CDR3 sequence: CASSYSGTEEEAFF. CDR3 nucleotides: TGTGCCAGCAGTTACTCCGGGACAGAGGAAGAAGCTTTCTTT.